This entry lists 16 T cell receptor beta chains sequenced from one sample in a study of T cell changes during pregnancy in multiple sclerosis. Method: immunoSEQ multiplex PCR; TCRdb's copy keeps in-frame clones and lacks some. The sample has approximately 100,000 clones; around 94% are singletons. Sequenced here: peripheral blood, sampled in the second trimester of pregnancy. All receptors come from a female donor with multiple sclerosis, enrolled in a pregnancy study.

The V gene is TRBV1, the J gene TRBJ2-3; TRBD2 reflects the table's D call only, with no check against the DNA. TRBV1 is deemed a pseudogene. The CDR3 length is 20 residues. CDR3 sequence reads: CTSSQVRLAGGRYSTDTQYF. The DNA of the CDR3 is TGCACCAGCAGCCAGGTAAGACTAGCGGGAGGTCGGTATAGCACAGATACGCAGTATTTT.

The chain has TRBV29-1 and TRBJ1-4, with D maybe TRBD1 (6 bases). The germline gives CDR1 SQVTM, CDR2 ANQGSEA. Between the trimmed V and J ends, which lost 4 bases and 4 bases, there was a span of 13 bases. The CDR3 is 14 residues long. The CDR3 spells CSVALGQINEKLFF. CDR3 in DNA: TGCAGCGTTGCATTAGGACAGATTAATGAAAAACTGTTTTTT.

The chain carries TRBV5-7 and TRBJ2-7, with a tentative D call TRBD1 (8 bases). TRBV5-7 carries the ORF label, with uncertain function. V lost 6 bases and J 3 bases, leaving 22 bases between the germline ends. The CDR3 totals 16 residues. The CDR3: CASNPRTGRVFYEQYF. The CDR3 bases are TGTGCCAGCAACCCAAGGACAGGGAGGGTATTCTACGAGCAGTACTTC.

The chain couples TRBV5-6 to TRBJ2-7; 7 bases line up with TRBD2. The CDR3 has 16 amino acids. Trimming removed 2 bases from V and 3 bases from J; junction bases left unmatched: 11. Germline values: CDR1 SGHDT, CDR2 YYEEEE. The CDR3 protein is CASSFAGGTTNYEQYF. CDR3 DNA: TGTGCCAGCAGCTTCGCCGGGGGGACTACGAACTACGAGCAGTACTTC.

The chain uses TRBV7-9 and TRBJ2-3; the D gene is possibly TRBD2 (6 bases). Trimming left V 1 base short and J 11 bases short, with 13 bases between. This CDR3 has 13 residues. Looked up from germline, CDR1 is SEHNR and CDR2 is FQNEAQ (reference sequence). In nucleotides, the CDR3 is TGTGCCAGCAGCTTAGGAGCAGACGGGAGGCAGTATTTT. It translates to CASSLGADGRQYF. Combining the CDR3 with reference TRBV7-9 and TRBJ2-3 gives the whole variable domain DTGVSQNPRHKITKRGQNVTFRCDPISEHNRLYWYRQTLGQGPEFLTYFQNEAQLEKSRLLSDRFSAERPKGSFSTLEIQRTEQGDSAMYLCASSLGADGRQYFGPGTRLTVL.

The rearrangement uses TRBV11-2 and TRBJ2-3; 9 bases map to TRBD1. The CDR3 consists of 15 residues. Germline CDR1 reads SGHAT; CDR2 reads FQNNGV. J was trimmed by 5 bases and V by 5 bases; bases with no gene match: 8. This chain's CDR3 is CASSRTTGGGDTQYF. In nucleotides, the CDR3 is TGTGCCAGCAGCCGTACGACAGGGGGAGGAGATACGCAGTATTTT.

The chain joins TRBV7-9 to TRBJ2-1; TRBD1 aligns across 8 bases. The CDR3 has 13 residues. V was pared by 5 bases and J by 7 bases, with 4 bases of the junction left unmatched. The germline CDR1 and CDR2 sequences are SEHNR and FQNEAQ (reference sequence). The CDR3 here is CASSRTGPNEQFF. In nucleotides, the CDR3 is TGTGCCAGCAGCCGGACAGGGCCAAATGAGCAGTTCTTC.

The gene calls are TRBV5-6 and TRBJ1-1; perhaps TRBD1 as D (5 bases). This CDR3 comprises 12 residues. Germline values: CDR1 SGHDT, CDR2 YYEEEE. V lost 4 bases and J lost 4, with 8 bases in between. CDR3 nucleotide sequence: TGTGCCAGCAGCCCAGGGATCACTGAAGCTTTCTTT. Amino acids: CASSPGITEAFF.

V gene TRBV7-3 combines with J gene TRBJ2-3; 9 bases fit TRBD2. The CDR3 runs to 18 residues. Germline CDR1 and CDR2: SGHTA and FQGTGA. The V segment lost 2 bases and the J segment 4 bases; nucleotides outside the gene matches: 13. The DNA of the CDR3 is TGTGCCAGCAGCTTATGGGGCAGGGTAGCGGGAGCTCCAGATACGCAGTATTTT. It yields the protein CASSLWGRVAGAPDTQYF.

This CDR3 reads CASSYGGSYEQYF. For the CDR3, the DNA is TGTGCCAGCAGTTATGGCGGCTCCTACGAGCAGTACTTC. The J gene is TRBJ2-7, the V gene TRBV6-6; D gene ambiguous. The germline V gene encodes CDR1 MNHNY and CDR2 SVGAGI (reference sequence). The CDR3 is 13 amino acids. V was shortened by 3 bases and J by 0 bases, with 6 bases between the two germline ends.

The CDR3 loop is CASSFDRATEAFF. In DNA, the CDR3 is TGTGCCAGCAGCTTTGACAGGGCCACTGAAGCTTTCTTT. V gene TRBV7-9 combines with J gene TRBJ1-1; 7 nucleotides line up with TRBD1. The CDR3 sequence is 13 residues long. With 3 bases clipped from V and 4 bases from J, the junction kept 2 bases outside the gene matches. Germline CDR1 is SEHNR and CDR2 is FQNEAQ (reference sequence).

The chain employs TRBV15 and TRBJ2-1, with 8 positions matching TRBD2. Germline V gene lookup returns CDR1 LNHNV and CDR2 YYDKDF (reference sequence). The CDR3 is 19 residues long. V shed 2 bases and J 5 bases; nucleotides not matched to a gene: 17. Written as DNA, the CDR3 is TGTGCCACCAGCAGAACGGGACTAGTGGGAGGACTTAAAAACAATGAGCAGTTCTTC. Amino acids: CATSRTGLVGGLKNNEQFF.

The gene calls are TRBV2 and TRBJ2-3, with 7 bases aligning to TRBD2. This CDR3 is 13 amino acids long. CDR1 is SNHLY, CDR2 FYNNEI, per germline. V gave up 7 bases and J gave up 2 bases; unmatched junction bases: 3. The CDR3 region has the DNA TGTGCCAGCAAGGGACTATCCACAGATACGCAGTATTTT. This codes for CASKGLSTDTQYF.

This clone was counted once. The chain recombines TRBV28 with TRBJ1-1; tentatively, D is TRBD1 (5 bases). The CDR3 sequence is 15 residues long. The germline V gene has CDR1 MDHEN and CDR2 SYDVKM. V shed 5 bases and J shed 3 bases, with 16 bases lying between them. The CDR3 DNA reads TGTGCCAGCAGTCTCCCCGCCTCAGGGTACACTGAAGCTTTCTTT. It yields the protein CASSLPASGYTEAFF.

The chain is built from TRBV6-1 and TRBJ2-5; tentative D call: TRBD2 (6 bases). Trimming left V 1 base short and J 5 bases short, with 14 bases between. The CDR3 runs to 15 residues. CDR1 is MNHNS, CDR2 SASEGT, per germline. CDR3 protein: CASSEGGTWGETQYF. Here the CDR3 DNA reads TGTGCCAGCAGTGAAGGCGGGACGTGGGGGGAGACCCAGTACTTC.

The chain joins TRBV10-2 to TRBJ2-7; maybe TRBD2 (5 bases). Germline-derived CDR1 and CDR2 are WSHSY and SAAADI. This CDR3 region has 14 residues. V lost 0 bases and J lost 6, with 12 bases in between. CDR3 sequence (DNA): TGCGCCAGCAGTGAGTCCAGGCTAGCCGCCGAGCAGTACTTC. It is translated as CASSESRLAAEQYF.